Each of the 12 T cell receptor beta chains below was sequenced from the same sample in a study of naive and memory T cell subsets. Overall study findings and caveats: Naive repertoires, especially CD8, held a few larger clonotypes, possibly memory cells re-expressing CD45RA.

Both TRBC1 and TRBC2 were covered by a beta constant-region primer of two equimolar oligonucleotides. Nested alpha and beta constant-region primers with the SP2 primer drove four PCR rounds on ligated cDNA. TCRdb analysed the UMI-ligation and nested PCR reads with MiXCR anew, one entry per CDR3 protein. The sample consists of about 140,000 distinct CDR3 sequences, around 21% of them appearing once. No antigen has been identified for these receptors. Sequenced sample: naive CD8+ T cells from blood. These receptors were obtained from a human donor in good health.

The genes are TRBV7-6 and TRBJ2-7, with 9 bases lining up with TRBD2. The J segment lost 5 bases and the V segment lost 3 bases, leaving 8 bases of the junction unmatched. This CDR3 has 15 amino acids. Germline lookup yields CDR1 SGHVS and CDR2 FNYEAQ. The CDR3 loop reads CASSFEAGGINEQYF. The DNA of the CDR3 is TGTGCCAGCAGCTTCGAAGCGGGAGGAATAAACGAGCAGTACTTC.

In this sample, this clonotype turned up many times. The rearrangement links TRBV7-9 to TRBJ2-2, with TRBD1 matching over 9 bases. CDR3 length: 15 amino acids. The germline CDR1 and CDR2 sequences are SEHNR and FQNEAQ (reference sequence). Trimming at V came to 5 bases and at J to 4 bases, leaving 5 bases not matched to a gene. CDR3: CASSLGQGPTGELFF. The CDR3 DNA follows: TGTGCCAGCAGCCTAGGACAGGGGCCCACCGGGGAGCTGTTTTTT.

This clonotype has more than one count but fewer than ten. The chain couples TRBV28 to TRBJ1-4; D possibly corresponds to TRBD1 (5 bases). V dropped 4 bases and J dropped 14 bases, with 14 bases sitting between them. The CDR3 totals 12 residues. Germline V gene data show CDR1 as MDHEN and CDR2 as SYDVKM. CDR3 loop: CASSYGGIQLFF. The CDR3 DNA sequence: TGTGCCAGCAGTTATGGGGGGATTCAGCTGTTTTTT.

The gene calls are TRBV28 and TRBJ2-1, with D possibly being TRBD2 (5 bases). V lost 5 bases and J lost 7, with 9 bases in between. This CDR3 has 12 amino acids. The germline CDR1 and CDR2 sequences are MDHEN and SYDVKM. CDR3 loop: CASSRPGNEQFF. The CDR3 coding sequence is TGTGCCAGCAGTCGCCCGGGGAATGAGCAGTTCTTC.

The genes are TRBV6-1 and TRBJ2-7, with TRBD1 as a possible D gene (5 bases). Germline CDR1 and CDR2: MNHNS and SASEGT. The CDR3 loop spans 15 amino acids. V lost 3 bases and J 2 bases, leaving 14 bases between the germline ends. The CDR3, as DNA: TGTGCCAGCAGTGAGCTCCCAGGGTCAACCTACGAGCAGTACTTC. It is translated as CASSELPGSTYEQYF.

This clonotype has just one count. CDR3 loop: CASSQDDESAGNYGYTF. The CDR3 coding sequence is TGTGCCAGCAGCCAAGACGATGAGTCAGCGGGAAACTATGGCTACACCTTC. V is TRBV3-1 and J is TRBJ1-2, with D unclear. The V and J ends lost 0 bases and 2 bases respectively, with 16 bases between them. Germline V gene sequence: CDR1 LGHDT, CDR2 YNNKEL (reference sequence). The CDR3 runs to 17 residues.

This clonotype was detected only a few times. The rearrangement links TRBV19 to TRBJ2-1; D is perhaps TRBD1 (8 bases). Germline-derived CDR1 and CDR2 are LNHDA and SQIVND (reference sequence). The CDR3 is 17 amino acids. V lost 8 bases and J 3 bases, leaving 23 bases between the germline ends. CDR3 region: CASRRRETGEGYNEQFF. The CDR3 nucleotides read TGTGCCAGTCGACGACGGGAGACAGGGGAGGGCTACAATGAGCAGTTCTTC.

The J gene is TRBJ2-1, the V gene TRBV24-1; D might be TRBD1 (6 bases). Deletions cut 1 base from V and 1 base from J, with 7 bases between. Looked up from germline, CDR1 is KGHDR and CDR2 is SFDVKD. This CDR3 region has 15 residues. The CDR3 protein is CATSDFQGSYNEQFF. The CDR3 DNA reads as TGTGCCACCAGTGATTTCCAGGGGTCCTACAATGAGCAGTTCTTC.

This clonotype occurred a few times. The genes are TRBV10-2 and TRBJ2-7; the D is unclear. V lost 4 bases and J lost 4, with 20 bases in between. The CDR3 has 16 amino acids. The V gene's germline CDR1 is WSHSY and CDR2 SAAADI. The CDR3 nucleotides are TGCGCCAGCAGTGGACCTGCATCGACCCTTATTTACGAGCAGTACTTC. Encoded protein: CASSGPASTLIYEQYF.

V gene TRBV4-1 combines with J gene TRBJ1-2; 9 positions agree with TRBD1. The V gene end was trimmed by 0 bases and the J gene end by 0 bases; junction bases not matched to a gene: 8. CDR3 length: 18 amino acids. Germline CDR1 MGHRA, CDR2 YSYEKL. Here the CDR3 reads CASSQDFTGDRANYGYTF. The CDR3 DNA reads as TGCGCCAGCAGCCAAGATTTTACAGGGGACAGGGCTAACTATGGCTACACCTTC.

The rearrangement joins TRBV9 to TRBJ1-5; D possibly corresponds to TRBD1 (5 bases). V lost 0 bases and J lost 7, with 11 bases in between. The germline CDR1 and CDR2 sequences are SGDLS and YYNGEE. There are 14 residues in the CDR3. This chain's CDR3 is CASSVGGAGQPQHF. CDR3 nucleotide sequence: TGTGCCAGCAGCGTAGGGGGCGCGGGACAGCCCCAGCATTTT.

Comment on this clonotype: This may be a read error: a much more frequent sequence differs by one nucleotide. The rearrangement joins TRBV5-1 to TRBJ2-7; 7 nucleotides line up with TRBD1. CDR1 is SGHRS, CDR2 YFSETQ, per germline. The CDR3 is 16 amino acids. Germline trimming cut 4 bases from V and 1 base from J; bases unmatched to any gene: 11. CDR3 sequence: CASSIQQGTPSYEQYF. DNA for the CDR3: TGCGCCAGCAGCATCCAACAGGGGACCCCTTCCTACGAGCAGTACTTC.